Below, 8 T cell receptor beta chains from the same sample are listed, as sequenced in a study of CD8 T cells in ankylosing spondylitis (dated by TCRdb to about 2017). Receptor libraries were prepared by 5' RACE. The sequencer listed for this sample is Illumina HiSeq 2500. The public reads were quality trimmed at Q25 with fastp and then assembled into clones with MiXCR by TCRdb, keeping productive beta chains. Each entry is one CDR3 protein sequence, shown with its most common DNA and genes. Across this sample there are about 340,000 distinct CDR3 sequences, with approximately 15% seen only once. 1.1% of the sample comes from the top ten. Sequenced sample: blood, either unsorted or a sorted T cell fraction (not recorded which). These receptors were taken from a male donor with ankylosing spondylitis or in good health (not recorded which).

This chain uses TRBV7-2 with TRBJ2-7; maybe TRBD2 (5 bases). CDR3 size: 12 residues. The germline gives CDR1 SGHTA, CDR2 FQGNSA. Trimming took off 2 bases at V and 6 bases at J, with 8 bases between the two ends. The CDR3 region is CASSLLASEQYF. The CDR3 DNA reads as TGTGCCAGCAGCTTACTAGCCTCCGAGCAGTACTTC.

This clonotype was detected only a few times. The chain is built from TRBV5-1 and TRBJ1-1; D is undetermined. The V end lost 0 bases, the J end lost 5 bases, and 11 bases lay between the germline ends. Germline CDR1 reads SGHRS; CDR2 reads YFSETQ. The length of the CDR3 is 14 residues. The CDR3 spells CASSLDPSGTEAFF. The CDR3 nucleotides read TGCGCCAGCAGCTTGGACCCTTCGGGGACTGAAGCTTTCTTT. Supplemented by reference TRBV5-1 and TRBJ1-1, the full variable domain reads KAGVTQTPRYLIKTRGQQVTLSCSPISGHRSVSWYQQTPGQGLQFLFEYFSETQRNKGNFPGRFSGRQFSNSRSEMNVSTLELGDSALYLCASSLDPSGTEAFFGQGTRLTVV.

This clonotype has just a few counts. V and J are TRBV5-4 and TRBJ2-7; 7 bases fit TRBD2. The V gene end was trimmed by 2 bases and the J gene end by 2 bases; junction bases not matched to a gene: 7. The CDR3 is 15 residues long. Germline V gene sequence: CDR1 SGHNT, CDR2 YYREEE (reference sequence). The CDR3 loop is CASSFGGGNPYEQYF. The CDR3 bases are TGTGCCAGCAGCTTTGGGGGGGGAAACCCCTACGAGCAGTACTTC.

This clonotype has more than one count but fewer than ten. The rearrangement links TRBV12-3 or TRBV12-4 to TRBJ2-7; possibly TRBD1 or TRBD2 for D (6 bases each). This CDR3 comprises 15 residues. Trimming cost V 3 bases and J 5 bases, with 17 bases left between them. The CDR3 sequence: CASSFRGAGLNEQYF. CDR3 coding DNA: TGTGCCAGCAGTTTTAGGGGGGCAGGGCTCAACGAGCAGTACTTC.

This rearrangement joins TRBV5-1 to TRBJ2-7; D call uncertain. Germline V lookup: CDR1 SGHRS, CDR2 YFSETQ. The CDR3 is made up of 13 amino acids. Trimming took 4 bases from V and 5 from J, leaving 13 bases between them. The CDR3 nucleotides are TGCGCCAGCAGCGGACGGCCCCACGACGAGCAGTACTTC. Its translation: CASSGRPHDEQYF. Full variable domain (outside the CDR3, taken from reference TRBV5-1 and TRBJ2-7): KAGVTQTPRYLIKTRGQQVTLSCSPISGHRSVSWYQQTPGQGLQFLFEYFSETQRNKGNFPGRFSGRQFSNSRSEMNVSTLELGDSALYLCASSGRPHDEQYFGPGTRLTVT.

V is TRBV27 and J is TRBJ1-2; 10 nucleotides line up with TRBD1. V lost 6 bases and J lost 3; bases outside the gene matches: 7. There are 15 residues in the CDR3. CDR1 and CDR2 (germline): MNHEY, SMNVEV (reference sequence). The CDR3 nucleotides read TGTGCCAGCAGCTCACCAGGACAGGGGGACTATGGCTACACCTTC. Amino acids: CASSSPGQGDYGYTF.

A few counts support this clonotype. This sequence joins TRBV18 and TRBJ2-7; 7 bases are shared with TRBD1. Trimming took 0 bases from V and 3 from J; bases not matched to a gene: 2. CDR3 length equals 14 residues. Germline CDR1 is KGHSH and CDR2 is LQKENI. CDR3 protein: CASSPPTGNYEQYF. In DNA form, the CDR3 reads TGTGCCAGCTCACCACCGACAGGGAACTACGAGCAGTACTTC.

This clonotype was recorded a few times. CDR3 loop: CASSLDGKAGDEQFF. The DNA of the CDR3 is TGCGCCAGCAGCTTGGACGGGAAAGCCGGAGATGAGCAGTTCTTC. The rearrangement joins TRBV5-1 to TRBJ2-1; D is possibly TRBD2 (5 bases). The germline V gene has CDR1 SGHRS and CDR2 YFSETQ. V lost 0 bases and J 8 bases, leaving 15 bases between the germline ends. The CDR3 consists of 15 residues.